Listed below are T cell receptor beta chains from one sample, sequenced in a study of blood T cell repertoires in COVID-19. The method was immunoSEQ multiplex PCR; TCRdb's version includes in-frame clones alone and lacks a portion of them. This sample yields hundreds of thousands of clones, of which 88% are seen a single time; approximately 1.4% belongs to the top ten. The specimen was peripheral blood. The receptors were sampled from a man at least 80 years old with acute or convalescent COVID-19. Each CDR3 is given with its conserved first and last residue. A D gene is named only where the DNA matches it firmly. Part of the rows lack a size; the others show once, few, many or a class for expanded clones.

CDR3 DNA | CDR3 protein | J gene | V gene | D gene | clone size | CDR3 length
TGTGCCAGTAGACCTGGGGGAGCGGGCGAAAGCAATGAGCAGTTCTTC | CASRPGGAGESNEQFF | TRBJ2-1 | TRBV19 | - | few | 16
TGTGCCAGCAGTTCCCCCTCAGGGTGGTTTAGCAATCAGCCCCAGCATTTT | CASSSPSGWFSNQPQHF | TRBJ1-5 | TRBV28 | - | - | 17
TGTGCCAGCAGTGAAGCCTGGGACAGATTGGAGAATCAGCCCCAGCATTTT | CASSEAWDRLENQPQHF | TRBJ1-5 | TRBV6-1 | TRBD1 | once | 17
TGCGCCAGCAGCCAAGATTACCAGGGGGCTCTGATTTACGAGCAGTACTTC | CASSQDYQGALIYEQYF | TRBJ2-7 | TRBV4-3 | TRBD1 | - | 17
TGTGCCAGCTCACCGAGGTCGGACAGCGCAGGGGAGACCCAGTACTTC | CASSPRSDSAGETQYF | TRBJ2-5 | TRBV18 | - | - | 16
TGTGCCAGCAGCTTAGGGACAGGATTGAACACTGAAGCTTTCTTT | CASSLGTGLNTEAFF | TRBJ1-1 | TRBV11-2 | TRBD1 | - | 15
TGTGCCAGCAGTTACTCCCGGACAGGGGGCAATGAGCAGTTCTTC | CASSYSRTGGNEQFF | TRBJ2-1 | TRBV6-5 | TRBD1 | - | 15
TGCGCCAGCAGCTTGAGCGGGACGCCCTACGAGCAGTACTTC | CASSLSGTPYEQYF | TRBJ2-7 | TRBV5-1 | TRBD2 | - | 14
TGTGCCAGCAGTGTAGAGGAAGGGGCCCAAGAGACCCAGTACTTC | CASSVEEGAQETQYF | TRBJ2-5 | TRBV2 | - | - | 15
TGCGCCAGCAGCGGCCTCTTCTATGGCTACACCTTC | CASSGLFYGYTF | TRBJ1-2 | TRBV5-1 | - | few | 12
TGTGCCAGCTCACCCCGGACAGGGGACACCGGGGAGCTGTTTTTT | CASSPRTGDTGELFF | TRBJ2-2 | TRBV18 | TRBD1 | - | 15
TGTGCTAGTGGGGGAGGACAGGGTGGTTGGGACACTGAAGCTTTCTTT | CASGGGQGGWDTEAFF | TRBJ1-1 | TRBV12-5 | TRBD1 | - | 16
TGTGCCAGCAGTCCGGGACAGAACACTGAAGCTTTCTTT | CASSPGQNTEAFF | TRBJ1-1 | TRBV6-6 | - | - | 13
TGTGCCAGCAGCCAGCCTAGCGGGGGGTACAATGAGCAGTTCTTC | CASSQPSGGYNEQFF | TRBJ2-1 | TRBV7-6 | TRBD2 | - | 15
TGTGCCAGCAGCTTAGCCCCCGCTAGCGGGGGGCCCACAGATACGCAGTATTTT | CASSLAPASGGPTDTQYF | TRBJ2-3 | TRBV7-2 | TRBD2 | once | 18
TGCGCCAGCACCAGCGAAACCGGGACACCCTCAGAAGTCCTGACTTTC | CASTSETGTPSEVLTF | TRBJ2-6 | TRBV5-1 | - | - | 16
TGTGCCAGTAGGAGACAGAACACTGAAGCTTTCTTT | CASRRQNTEAFF | TRBJ1-1 | TRBV19 | - | - | 12
TGTGCCAGCAGTGTGGGGGCTGATTCACCCCTCCACTTT | CASSVGADSPLHF | TRBJ1-6 | TRBV2 | - | - | 13
TGTGCCAGCAGTATAAGCGGGGAGCAGTACTTC | CASSISGEQYF | TRBJ2-7 | TRBV6-2/TRBV6-3 | - | - | 11
TGTGCCAGCAGTTACTCCCAGGGATTGTATGAAAAACTGTTTTTT | CASSYSQGLYEKLFF | TRBJ1-4 | TRBV6-5 | - | - | 15
TGTGCCAGCAGTTTCGGGACAGGGCAACTTGGCTACACCTTC | CASSFGTGQLGYTF | TRBJ1-2 | TRBV7-2 | TRBD1 | - | 14
TGTGCCAGCAGCTTGGCAGGATTGACGAACACTGAAGCTTTCTTT | CASSLAGLTNTEAFF | TRBJ1-1 | TRBV7-6 | - | - | 15
TGCAGTGCTAGTCAACTAGCGGGGGGGCCTACAGATACGCAGTATTTT | CSASQLAGGPTDTQYF | TRBJ2-3 | TRBV20-1 | TRBD2 | - | 16
TGTGCCAGCAGCCAACGGACAGCTGCTGGCGAGCAGTACTTC | CASSQRTAAGEQYF | TRBJ2-7 | TRBV3-1/TRBV3-2 | - | - | 14
TGTGCCAGCAGGGGGACACCTGGCTACAAGCAGTACTTC | CASRGTPGYKQYF | TRBJ2-7 | TRBV12-3/TRBV12-4 | - | - | 13
TGTGCCACCAGCAGAGTGCGGCAGGGCAACAATGAGCAGTTCTTC | CATSRVRQGNNEQFF | TRBJ2-1 | TRBV15 | - | - | 15
TGTGCCAGCAGCCCGCTGACAGGGGGAGCTTTCTTT | CASSPLTGGAFF | TRBJ1-1 | TRBV12-3/TRBV12-4 | TRBD1 | - | 12
TGTGCCAGCAGCGTAGCTACGTTGGGCGGTGGGAGCACTGAAGCTTTCTTT | CASSVATLGGGSTEAFF | TRBJ1-1 | TRBV9 | - | - | 17
TGTGCCAGCAGCCAAGATTGGGGAGTCGGGGGGAACTATGGCTACACCTTC | CASSQDWGVGGNYGYTF | TRBJ1-2 | TRBV3-1/TRBV3-2 | - | - | 17
TGTGCCAGCAGTTACGGGCAGCTACCCTCCTACGAGCAGTACTTC | CASSYGQLPSYEQYF | TRBJ2-7 | TRBV6-5 | - | - | 15
TGTGCCAGCAGTGACCAGGGACTAGCGGGGGACAATGAGCAGTTCTTC | CASSDQGLAGDNEQFF | TRBJ2-1 | TRBV6-4 | TRBD2 | - | 16
TGTGCCAGCAGCTTAAAACCCCCCGGACTAGCGGGGGGTGAGCAGTTCTTC | CASSLKPPGLAGGEQFF | TRBJ2-1 | TRBV7-3 | TRBD2 | - | 17
TGTGCCAGCAGCTTCGGGACAGACTACGAGCAGTACTTC | CASSFGTDYEQYF | TRBJ2-7 | TRBV7-2 | TRBD1 | many | 13
TGTGCCAGCAGAGACCAGCTAGCTAACAATGAGCAGTTCTTC | CASRDQLANNEQFF | TRBJ2-1 | TRBV6-6 | - | - | 14
TGCGCCAGCAGCTTGGTAGGGACAGGGAACTCACCCCTCCACTTT | CASSLVGTGNSPLHF | TRBJ1-6 | TRBV5-1 | TRBD1 | - | 15
TGCGCCAGCAGCTTCCGCGGGCAAGAGACCCAGTACTTC | CASSFRGQETQYF | TRBJ2-5 | TRBV5-1 | - | - | 13